The sample holds many counts of the clone carrying this T cell receptor (beta chain). This sample is part of a study of neurological immune-mediated disorders. 5'RACE with 10-nucleotide random UMIs generated the cDNA. TCRdb re-derived calls from the 5' RACE reads in MiXCR, one entry per CDR3 protein. The sample includes roughly 60,000 distinct CDR3 sequences, under 4.5% of them seen just once. The V and J ends lost 4 bases and 4 bases respectively, with 13 bases between them. CDR1 and CDR2 (germline): SGHRS, YFSETQ. The CDR3 loop spans 14 amino acids. The receptor's source is a woman aged 40-49 years with multiple sclerosis. Sequencing input: CD4+ T cells from blood. V is TRBV5-1 and J is TRBJ2-3; possible D gene TRBD1, 5 bases. The CDR3 DNA sequence: TGCGCCAGCAGCCGAGGACAAGCCCCAGATACGCAGTATTTT. Protein product: CASSRGQAPDTQYF. The complete variable domain, with remaining parts taken from reference TRBV5-1 and TRBJ2-3, reads KAGVTQTPRYLIKTRGQQVTLSCSPISGHRSVSWYQQTPGQGLQFLFEYFSETQRNKGNFPGRFSGRQFSNSRSEMNVSTLELGDSALYLCASSRGQAPDTQYFGPGTRLTVL.